The clone carrying this TCR beta chain was counted only a few times. Its antigen is not known. The data are from a study of T cells after yellow fever vaccination. Study-level information: With SMART-Seq v4 Ultra Low Input, the fractions containing low cell numbers were prepared.

Germline lookup yields CDR1 MNHNS and CDR2 SASEGT. J lost 2 bases, V lost 7 bases, and 2 bases had no gene match. This CDR3 has 14 amino acids. General study points: Booster sampling recovered most clones from primary vaccination (96% CD4, approximately 90% CD8).

5'RACE template switching added a universal primer site and UMIs to TCR cDNA. In TCRdb, the 5' RACE reads were re-called with MiXCR into one record per CDR3 protein. Of about 580,000 distinct CDR3 sequences listed, about a sixth are singletons. Sequenced here: PBMCs, sampled 4 to 5 days after the first yellow fever vaccination. This chain connects TRBV6-1 to TRBJ1-5; 10 bases align to TRBD1. The clonotype comes from a man younger than 35 who received the YFV17D yellow fever vaccine. As DNA, the CDR3 is TGTGCCAGCACAGGGACAGGGGGCAATCAGCCCCAGCATTTT. It is translated as CASTGTGGNQPQHF.